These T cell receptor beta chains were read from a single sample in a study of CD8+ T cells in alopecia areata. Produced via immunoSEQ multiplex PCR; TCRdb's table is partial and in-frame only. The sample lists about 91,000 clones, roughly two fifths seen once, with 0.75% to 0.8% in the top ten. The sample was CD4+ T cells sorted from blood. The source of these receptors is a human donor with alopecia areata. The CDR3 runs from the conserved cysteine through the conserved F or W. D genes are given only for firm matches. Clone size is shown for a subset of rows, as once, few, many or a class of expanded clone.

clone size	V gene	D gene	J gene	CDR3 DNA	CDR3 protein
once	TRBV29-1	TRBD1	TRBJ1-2	TGCAGCGTGACAGGGGGCGCGGGCTATGGCTACACCTTC	CSVTGGAGYGYTF
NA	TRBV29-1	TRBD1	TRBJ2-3	TGCAGCGTTGATGGGACAGCGGGCACAGATACGCAGTATTTT	CSVDGTAGTDTQYF
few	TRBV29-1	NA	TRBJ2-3	TGCAGCGTTAGTACTTCGAATACGCAGTATTTT	CSVSTSNTQYF
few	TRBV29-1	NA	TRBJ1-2	TGCAGCGTTGACAGGCAGGCCGAGGTTGGGGGCTACACCTTC	CSVDRQAEVGGYTF
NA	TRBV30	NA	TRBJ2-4	TGTGCCTGCCGTCTAGGATTCGCCAAAAACATTCAGTACTTC	CACRLGFAKNIQYF
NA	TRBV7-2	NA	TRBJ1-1	TGTGCCAGCAGCTTAGTCCCGGAGGCTGAAGCTTTCTTT	CASSLVPEAEAFF
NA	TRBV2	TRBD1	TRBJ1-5	TGTGCCAGCAGTCAAGGGGGCGCGGGTCAGCCCCAGCATTTT	CASSQGGAGQPQHF
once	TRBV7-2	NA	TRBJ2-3	TGTGCCAGCAGCTCCGGACCACGTGCAAATACGCAGTATTTT	CASSSGPRANTQYF
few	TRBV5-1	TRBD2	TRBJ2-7	TGCGCCAGCAGCTCCAGCGGGGGGGACTACGAGCAGTACTTC	CASSSSGGDYEQYF
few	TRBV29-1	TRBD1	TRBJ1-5	TGCAGCGTTGGCGGGACAGGGGGTCTTCCCCAGCATTTT	CSVGGTGGLPQHF
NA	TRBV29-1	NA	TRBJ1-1	TGCAGCGTTGGGGGGAAAGTAGTTGAAGCTTTCTTT	CSVGGKVVEAFF
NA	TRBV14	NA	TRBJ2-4	TGTGCCAGCAGCCCGCAGACGGGGAACATTCAGTACTTC	CASSPQTGNIQYF
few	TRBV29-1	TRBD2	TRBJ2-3	TGCAGCGTTGAGTCTAGCGGGCCCCCATTCCCTTATTTT	CSVESSGPPFPYF
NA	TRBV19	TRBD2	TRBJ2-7	TGTGCCAGTAGCGTCGGCGGGAGTCTGGGGGAGCAGTACTTC	CASSVGGSLGEQYF
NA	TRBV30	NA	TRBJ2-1	TGTGCCTGGAGTGATATAGACAGCTACAATGAGCAGTTCTTC	CAWSDIDSYNEQFF
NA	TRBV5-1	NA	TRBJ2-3	TGCGCCAGCAGCTTTAGCGCAGATACGCAGTATTTT	CASSFSADTQYF
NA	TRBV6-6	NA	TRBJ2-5	TGTGCCAGCAGTTACCCGATAGAGACCCAGTACTTC	CASSYPIETQYF
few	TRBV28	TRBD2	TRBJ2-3	TGTGCCAGCAGTTCGGGACTAACAGTGGGCAGGGATACGCAGTATTTT	CASSSGLTVGRDTQYF
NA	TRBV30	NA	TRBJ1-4	TGTGCCTGGAGTAGAGGGGGGAATAATGAAAAACTGTTTTTT	CAWSRGGNNEKLFF
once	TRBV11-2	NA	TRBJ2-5	TGTGCCAGCAGCCCTGGGGGCAGCGGGGTCTTCCAAGAGACCCAGTACTTC	CASSPGGSGVFQETQYF
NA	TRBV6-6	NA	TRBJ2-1	TGTGCCAGCAGTCGGGACGTAACAGGGGAGCAGTTCTTC	CASSRDVTGEQFF
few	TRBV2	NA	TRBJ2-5	TGTGCCAGCAGTATTGTTGAGACCCAGTACTTC	CASSIVETQYF
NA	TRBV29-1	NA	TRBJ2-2	TGCAGCGTCCTGGGGACATCGATATGGACCGGGGAGCTGTTTTTT	CSVLGTSIWTGELFF
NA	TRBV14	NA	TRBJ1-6	TGTGCCAGCAGTGGGGTTCAGAATTCACCCCTCCACTTT	CASSGVQNSPLHF
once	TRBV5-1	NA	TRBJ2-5	TGCGCCAGCAGCTTGGAGGATGGCCGACAAGAGACCCAGTACTTC	CASSLEDGRQETQYF
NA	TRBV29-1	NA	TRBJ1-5	TGCAGCGTTGGTGGTGGGTTGAGTCAGCCCCAGCATTTT	CSVGGGLSQPQHF
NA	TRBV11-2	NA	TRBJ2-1	TGTGCCAGCAGCTTAGTTGGCGGGTACAATGAGCAGTTCTTC	CASSLVGGYNEQFF
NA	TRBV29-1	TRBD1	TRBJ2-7	TGCAGCGTTTATCCCGGGACAGGGTGCTACGAGCAGTACTTC	CSVYPGTGCYEQYF
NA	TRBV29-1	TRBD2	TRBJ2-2	TGCAGCGTTGAAGATCTTGGATTTGCGGGGGGTACCGGGGAGCTGTTTTTT	CSVEDLGFAGGTGELFF
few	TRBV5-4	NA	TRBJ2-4	TGTGCCAGCAGAAGTACCGGCCCCATTCAGTACTTC	CASRSTGPIQYF
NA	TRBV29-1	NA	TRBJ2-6	TGCAGCGTTGAGCAGGCTAGCTCTGGGGCCAACGTCCTGACTTTC	CSVEQASSGANVLTF
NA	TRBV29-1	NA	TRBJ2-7	TGCAGCGTTGAAGGTACGGGACCCTACGAGCAGTACTTC	CSVEGTGPYEQYF
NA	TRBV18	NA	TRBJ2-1	TGTGCCAGCTCACCGGGACGGACTACCTACAATGAGCAGTTCTTC	CASSPGRTTYNEQFF
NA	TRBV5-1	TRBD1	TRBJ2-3	TGCGCCAGCAGCCCGACAGGGGATTACACAGATACGCAGTATTTT	CASSPTGDYTDTQYF
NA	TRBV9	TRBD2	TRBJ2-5	TGTGCCAGCAGCCCCTGGACTAGGGGAGAGACCCAGTACTTC	CASSPWTRGETQYF
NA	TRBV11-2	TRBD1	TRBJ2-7	TGTGCCAGCAGCTTAGCCGGGACAGGGGGTTTATACGAGCAGTACTTC	CASSLAGTGGLYEQYF
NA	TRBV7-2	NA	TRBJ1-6	TGTGCCAGCAGAGAGGACGGGGCCAATTCACCCCTCCACTTT	CASREDGANSPLHF
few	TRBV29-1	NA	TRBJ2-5	TGCAGCGTTGATAGGGAAGGTCAAGAGACCCAGTACTTC	CSVDREGQETQYF
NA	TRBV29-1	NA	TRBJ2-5	TGCAGCGTTGGGACCCAAGAGACCCAGTACTTC	CSVGTQETQYF
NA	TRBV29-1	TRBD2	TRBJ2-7	TGCAGCGTTTCTAGCGGGAGGGGCTACGAGCAGTACTTC	CSVSSGRGYEQYF
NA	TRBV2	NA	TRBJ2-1	TGTGCCAGCACCATCGTTAACAATGAGCAGTTCTTC	CASTIVNNEQFF
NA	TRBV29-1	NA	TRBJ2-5	TGCAGCGTGAAGCGGACGAGCGCCTCCCAAGAGACCCAGTACTTC	CSVKRTSASQETQYF
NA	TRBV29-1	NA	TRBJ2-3	TGCAGCGTTGTTAAGGCCAGCACAGATACGCAGTATTTT	CSVVKASTDTQYF
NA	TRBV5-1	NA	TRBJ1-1	TGCGCCAGCAGCTTGGACCGGCGGAACACTGAAGCTTTCTTT	CASSLDRRNTEAFF
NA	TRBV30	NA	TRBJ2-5	TGTGCCTGGAGTGTAGCGAGGACACCCAAGAAGGAGACCCAGTACTTC	CAWSVARTPKKETQYF
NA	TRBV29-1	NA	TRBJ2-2	TGCAGCGCCAGGGAGAACACCGGGGAGCTGTTTTTT	CSARENTGELFF
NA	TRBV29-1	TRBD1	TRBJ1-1	TGCAGCGTTGGGGACAGCACTGAAGCTTTCTTT	CSVGDSTEAFF
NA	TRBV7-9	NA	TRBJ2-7	TGTGCCAGCAGCGAAGGGTCTCTCTACGAGCAGTACTTC	CASSEGSLYEQYF
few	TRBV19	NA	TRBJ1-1	TGTGCCAGTAGTATTTCGTTCAGGAACACTGAAGCTTTCTTT	CASSISFRNTEAFF